One T cell receptor (beta chain) is described in this entry. Its target is not known. The read comes to an end 3 residues before the CDR3 does, leaving the germline J gene to fill in the end. TCRdb keeps only in-frame clones here, not all; method: immunoSEQ multiplex PCR. The profile covers about 7,300 clones, none occurring a single time. This CDR3 is 13 amino acids long. V lost 5 bases to trimming and J lost 6 bases, with 14 bases between them. The V gene's germline CDR1 is KGHSH and CDR2 LQKENI. The data derive from a study of T cell clonality in common variable immunodeficiency. General study findings and limits: Reportedly, TCR beta sequences from common variable immunodeficiency showed fewer deletions and N-nucleotide insertions.

This sequence originates from a human donor with common variable immunodeficiency. The V gene is TRBV18, the J gene TRBJ2-7; D remains ambiguous. Sequenced sample: peripheral blood mononuclear cells. The covered CDR3 bases are TGTGCCAGCTCAGAATCCCAGGCACGCGAG. Its translation is CASSESQARE. The entire CDR3 protein reads CASSESQAREQYF.